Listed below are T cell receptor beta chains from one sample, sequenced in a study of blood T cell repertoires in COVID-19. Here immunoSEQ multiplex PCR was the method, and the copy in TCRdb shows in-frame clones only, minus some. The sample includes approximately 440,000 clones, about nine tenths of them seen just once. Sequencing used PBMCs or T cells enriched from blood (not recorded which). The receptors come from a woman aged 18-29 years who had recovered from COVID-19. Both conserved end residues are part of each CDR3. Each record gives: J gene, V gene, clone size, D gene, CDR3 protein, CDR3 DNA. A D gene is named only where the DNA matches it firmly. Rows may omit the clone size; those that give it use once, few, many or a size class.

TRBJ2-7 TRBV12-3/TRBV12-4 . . CASSFTEPYEQYF TGTGCCAGCAGTTTCACAGAACCCTACGAGCAGTACTTC
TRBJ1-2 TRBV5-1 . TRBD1 CASSLTGGEMNGYTF TGCGCCAGCAGCTTGACAGGGGGCGAGATGAACGGCTACACCTTC
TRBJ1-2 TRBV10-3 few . CAISESQGNYGYTF TGTGCCATCAGTGAGTCGCAGGGAAACTATGGCTACACCTTC
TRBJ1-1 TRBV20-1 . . CSASSQANTEAFF TGCAGTGCAAGTTCGCAGGCCAACACTGAAGCTTTCTTT
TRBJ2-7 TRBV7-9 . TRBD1 CASSFGGQGVSGSYEQYF TGTGCCAGCAGCTTTGGGGGACAGGGGGTTTCAGGTTCCTACGAGCAGTACTTC
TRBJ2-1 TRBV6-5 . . CASRGGENNEQFF TGTGCCAGCAGGGGAGGTGAGAACAATGAGCAGTTCTTC
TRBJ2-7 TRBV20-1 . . CSASLVLETSYEQYF TGCAGTGCTAGTCTTGTTTTAGAAACCTCCTACGAGCAGTACTTC
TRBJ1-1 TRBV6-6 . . CASSYSATGGEAFF TGTGCCAGCAGTTACTCGGCGACGGGCGGGGAAGCTTTCTTT
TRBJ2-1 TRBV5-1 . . CASSLVVGDLRNNEQFF TGCGCCAGCAGCTTGGTTGTCGGCGACCTGAGGAACAATGAGCAGTTCTTC
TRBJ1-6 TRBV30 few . CAWGQSNSPLHF TGTGCCTGGGGACAATCTAATTCACCCCTCCACTTT
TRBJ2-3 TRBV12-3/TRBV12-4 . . CASRSVDTQYF TGTGCCAGCAGGAGCGTTGATACGCAGTATTTT
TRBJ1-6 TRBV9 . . CASSVVDGPPLHF TGTGCCAGCAGCGTAGTTGATGGGCCCCCCCTCCACTTT
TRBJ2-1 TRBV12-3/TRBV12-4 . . CASSPGPYNEQFF TGTGCCAGCAGTCCTGGGCCCTACAATGAGCAGTTCTTC
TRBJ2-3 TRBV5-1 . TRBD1 CASSLEGQGTDTQYF TGCGCCAGCAGCTTGGAGGGACAGGGAACAGATACGCAGTATTTT
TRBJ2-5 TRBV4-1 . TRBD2 CASRAAAGGFPARETQYF TGCGCCAGCAGGGCAGCAGCGGGGGGCTTTCCAGCGAGAGAGACCCAGTACTTC
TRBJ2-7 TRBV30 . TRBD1 CASTQGGLKQYF TGTGCCTCCACACAGGGGGGTTTGAAGCAGTACTTC
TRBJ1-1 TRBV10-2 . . CASSVPPGRNFAWEMNTEAFF TGCGCCAGCTCGGTCCCCCCAGGGCGAAATTTCGCGTGGGAAATGAACACTGAAGCTTTCTTT
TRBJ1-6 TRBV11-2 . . CASSLGVPNSPLHF TGTGCCAGCAGCTTGGGAGTCCCCAATTCACCCCTCCACTTT
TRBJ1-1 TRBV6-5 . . CASRLTEDTEAFF TGTGCCAGCAGACTGACTGAAGATACTGAAGCTTTCTTT
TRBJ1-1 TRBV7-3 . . CASSPTVQGSAFF TGTGCCAGCAGCCCCACAGTCCAGGGGTCGGCTTTCTTT
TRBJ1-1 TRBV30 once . CAWIPVLNLAEAFF TGTGCCTGGATTCCCGTCTTGAATTTAGCTGAAGCTTTCTTT
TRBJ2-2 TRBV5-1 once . CASSLVSNTGELFF TGCGCCAGCAGCTTGGTCTCGAACACCGGGGAGCTGTTTTTT
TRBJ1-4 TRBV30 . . CAWSGRGGAGGEKLFF TGTGCCTGGAGTGGTCGCGGGGGCGCCGGGGGAGAAAAACTGTTTTTT
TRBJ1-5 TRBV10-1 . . CASSDRPAQHF TGCGCCAGCAGTGACAGGCCGGCCCAGCATTTT
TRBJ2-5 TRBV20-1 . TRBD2 CSASGSGVLTQYF TGCAGTGCTAGTGGTAGCGGGGTCCTGACCCAGTACTTC